This note documents a single T cell receptor beta chain sequence. This CDR3 has 15 residues. Trimming cost V 3 bases and J 5 bases; bases outside gene matches: 8. CDR1 is SGHTS and CDR2 is YDEGEE in the germline V gene. The authors' processing: How many nucleated cells were present was estimated from reference gene primer amplification. The protocol was immunoSEQ multiplex PCR, while the TCRdb copy is restricted to in-frame clones and leaves out a portion. V and J calls and clone size are those listed in that table; D and trimming were worked out from the DNA. Altogether about 240,000 clones are present, roughly four fifths being singletons, with the ten largest covering approximately 9.6%. The sample belongs to a study of blood T cell repertoires in COVID-19. Study overall: Sources were T cells, B-cell-depleted T cells, or PBMCs; the material itself was cDNA or gDNA.

This receptor was obtained from a woman of 80 years or more with acute or convalescent COVID-19. This sequence joins TRBV5-8 and TRBJ1-2; 9 bases fit TRBD1. Specimen: peripheral blood. This CDR3 is CASSSSTGGGYGYTF. CDR3 bases: TGTGCCAGCAGCTCATCCACAGGGGGCGGTTATGGCTACACCTTC. Combining the CDR3 with reference TRBV5-8 and TRBJ1-2 gives the whole variable domain EAGVTQSPTHLIKTRGQQATLRCSPISGHTSVYWYQQALGLGLQFLLWYDEGEERNRGNFPPRFSGRQFPNYSSELNVNALELEDSALYLCASSSSTGGGYGYTFGSGTRLTVV.